The 16 T cell receptor beta chains presented below share a single source sample, sequenced in a study of kidney transplant recipient with SARS-CoV-2 infection. TCRdb reprocessed the reads via MiXCR and lists one record per CDR3 protein. The data show 200,000 to 300,000 distinct CDR3 sequences, around 26% seen once. The sequenced sample was a blood sample, obtained at baseline and between days 110 and 120 from a kidney transplant recipient. The receptors originated from a male patient aged 30 to 40 who had COVID-19 and was a kidney transplant recipient. Some T cells may be graft donor cells.

This clonotype was detected ten times or more. The V and J genes are TRBV6-8 and TRBJ1-1; 10 bases fit TRBD1. Germline CDR1 and CDR2: MNHGY and SAAAGT. With V trimmed by 4 bases and J by 10 bases, 0 bases remained unmatched. CDR3 length: 11 residues. The CDR3 DNA sequence: TGTGCCAGCAGTTGGACAGGGGGAGCTTTCTTT. This sequence encodes CASSWTGGAFF.

On this clonotype: This may be a read error, as it is one base from a much larger clone. Because the CDR3 is missing its conserved closing phenylalanine or tryptophan, this is likely a read error. The chain has TRBV6-5 and TRBJ1-2; unclear D gene. The CDR3 length is 15 residues. V was pared by 5 bases and J by 2 bases, with 15 bases between. CDR1 is MNHEY, CDR2 SVGAGI, per germline. Written as DNA, the CDR3 is TGTGCCAGCAGTAACTATCCGGAGGGAAACTATGGCTACACCCTC. This gives the protein CASSNYPEGNYGYTL.

This clonotype was seen repeatedly, ten times or more. The chain recombines TRBV16 with TRBJ1-2; D is unclear. This CDR3 is built from 17 residues. Trimming removed 5 bases at V and 4 bases at J, with 23 bases between. CDR1 is KGHSY, CDR2 FQNENV, per germline. CDR3 DNA sequence: TGTGCCAGCAGCTACAATCAGGTCGTTAGAAAGACCTATGGCTACACCTTC. Protein sequence: CASSYNQVVRKTYGYTF. The full variable domain, in which reference TRBV16 and TRBJ1-2 provide the parts outside the CDR3, is GEEVAQTPKHLVRGEGQKAKLYCAPIKGHSYVFWYQQVLKNEFKFLISFQNENVFDETGMPKERFSAKCLPNSPCSLEIQATKLEDSAVYFCASSYNQVVRKTYGYTFGSGTRLTVV.

This clonotype appeared many times. The V call is TRBV13, the J call TRBJ2-3; D possibly corresponds to TRBD1 (7 bases). This CDR3 has 16 residues. Germline lookup yields CDR1 PRHDT and CDR2 FYEKMQ (reference sequence). Trimming left V 5 bases short and J 4 bases short, with 19 bases between. In DNA form, the CDR3 reads TGTGCCAGCAGCCCGCGAGGACTAACAGGGGCAGATACGCAGTATTTT. Its translation is CASSPRGLTGADTQYF.

Concerning this clonotype: A read error may explain this, as a much larger clone is one base away. This sequence joins TRBV23-1 and TRBJ2-7, with D tentatively TRBD1 (6 bases). TRBV23-1 is flagged as an ORF with uncertain function. This CDR3 has 13 amino acids. The CDR3 sequence: CASLQDRSYEQHF. As DNA, the CDR3 is TGCGCCAGTCTGCAGGACAGATCCTACGAGCAGCACTTC.

Points on this clonotype: One base away lies a much larger clone, so this may be a sequencing read error. Here the CDR3 omits its conserved ending phenylalanine or tryptophan, so a read error is the likely source. The V and J genes are TRBV3-1 and TRBJ1-2; D is uncertain. Germline lookup yields CDR1 LGHDT and CDR2 YNNKEL (reference sequence). The V gene lost 5 bases and the J gene lost 4 bases, with 23 bases spanning the gap. The CDR3 is 17 residues long. The CDR3 DNA is TGTGCCAGCAGCTACGAACTCACCCTTCGAAAGACCTATGGCTACACCCTC. This sequence encodes CASSYELTLRKTYGYTL.

In its sample, this clonotype was seen many times. The chain couples TRBV12-3 or TRBV12-4 to TRBJ1-2; D remains unclear. CDR3 length: 11 residues. The V and J ends lost 2 bases and 8 bases respectively, with 6 bases between them. The CDR3 spells CASSLWGGYTF. The CDR3 coding sequence is TGTGCCAGCAGTTTATGGGGAGGCTACACCTTC.

With respect to this clonotype: This may arise from a read error, as a much more abundant clone is one base away. The chain is built from TRBV24-1 and TRBJ1-2, with D perhaps matching TRBD1 (6 bases). There are 17 residues in the CDR3. Trimming took off 5 bases at V and 6 bases at J, with 24 bases between the two ends. Germline-derived CDR1 and CDR2 are KGHDR and SFDVKD. The DNA of the CDR3 is TGTGCCACCAGTGGGGACACTAGTACCAGAAAGACCCATGGCTACACCTTC. Protein: CATSGDTSTRKTHGYTF.

In this sample, this clonotype turned up many times. This chain links TRBV6-5 with TRBJ2-2; tentative D call: TRBD1 (5 bases). Germline loops: CDR1 MNHEY, CDR2 SVGAGI. V was cut by 7 bases and J by 1 base, with 13 bases left in between. The CDR3 is 15 amino acids. CDR3 sequence (DNA): TGTGCCAGCAAAATTCAGGGTATGAACACCGGGGAGCTGTTTTTT. Amino acids: CASKIQGMNTGELFF.

Regarding this clonotype: A much larger clone differs from this one at a single base, so this may be a read error. The V call is TRBV20-1, the J call TRBJ1-2; D unresolved. The CDR3 is 16 amino acids. Germline CDR1 is DFQATT and CDR2 is SNEGSKA (reference sequence). The V end was cut by 5 bases, the J end by 4 bases, with 23 bases between. The CDR3 region has the DNA TGCAGTGCTCCAGCATTGCTGCTTCGAAAGACCTATGGCTACACCTTC. It encodes CSAPALLLRKTYGYTF.

This clonotype was counted only a few times. This CDR3 is missing its conserved last phenylalanine or tryptophan, likely due to a read error. This chain links TRBV5-3 with TRBJ1-2; D call uncertain. TRBV5-3 is noted as an ORF with a role that remains uncertain. Between the trimmed V and J ends, which lost 7 bases and 4 bases, there was a span of 23 bases. This CDR3 region has 16 residues. CDR3 sequence: CARQRIVVRKTYGYTL. The CDR3 nucleotides read TGTGCCAGACAACGGATAGTGGTGAGAAAGACCTATGGCTACACCTTA.

In its sample, this clonotype was seen many times. This sequence joins TRBV24-1 and TRBJ2-7; 10 nucleotides line up with TRBD2. The CDR3 is 17 amino acids. The germline CDR1 and CDR2 sequences are KGHDR and SFDVKD. Trimming removed 0 bases from V and 3 bases from J; junction bases left unmatched: 7. CDR3 in DNA: TGTGCCACCAGTGATTTGCCTGGCCTAGCGGGAGTCTACGAGCAGTACTTC. Translating gives CATSDLPGLAGVYEQYF.

This clonotype was observed many times. The chain links TRBV29-1 to TRBJ1-2, with D tentatively TRBD1 (5 bases). V lost 3 bases to trimming and J lost 8 bases, with 10 bases between them. Germline V gene lookup returns CDR1 SQVTM and CDR2 ANQGSEA. CDR3 size: 11 residues. The CDR3 DNA is TGCAGCGTTGAGGGGCGAGGCGGCTACACCTTC. Translating it yields CSVEGRGGYTF.

The chain uses TRBV30 and TRBJ2-5, with D possibly matching TRBD2 (6 bases). From germline, CDR1 is GTSNPN and CDR2 SVGIG (reference sequence). V was shortened by 0 bases and J by 2 bases, with 13 bases between the two germline ends. The CDR3 runs to 15 residues. The CDR3 DNA reads TGTGCCTGGAGTGTTGGGGGAGGAGGGCAAGAGACCCAGTACTTC. Protein product: CAWSVGGGGQETQYF.

The chain couples TRBV20-1 to TRBJ2-1, with D possibly matching TRBD1 (6 bases). This CDR3 has 13 residues. Trimming removed 3 bases at V and 5 bases at J, with 11 bases between. Germline CDR1 reads DFQATT; CDR2 reads SNEGSKA (reference sequence). CDR3 in DNA: TGCAGTGCTAGGGGGTGGGGGCACAATGAGCAGTTCTTC. It is translated as CSARGWGHNEQFF.

This clonotype was picked up many times. The V and J genes are TRBV28 and TRBJ1-1; D call uncertain. The V end lost 1 base, the J end lost 4 bases, and 13 bases lay between the germline ends. Germline V gene data show CDR1 as MDHEN and CDR2 as SYDVKM. This CDR3 region has 15 residues. CDR3 sequence reads: CASSLLVGFGTEAFF. CDR3 bases: TGTGCCAGCAGTTTATTGGTGGGGTTCGGCACTGAAGCTTTCTTT.